This T cell receptor (beta chain) was recovered during a study of T-cell reconstitution after alpha-beta-depleted transplantation in children. The authors prepared the TCRbeta library with unique molecular identifiers. In TCRdb, the PCR reads were re-called with MiXCR into one record per CDR3 protein. The repertoire holds 200,000 to 250,000 distinct CDR3 sequences, with 9% to 10% as singletons. This clonotype was counted ten times or more. Looked up from germline, CDR1 is DFQATT and CDR2 is SNEGSKA (reference sequence). This CDR3 contains 12 residues. V shed 5 bases, J shed 4 bases, and the junction held 4 bases outside the gene matches.

The chain couples TRBV20-1 to TRBJ1-1; 7 bases fit TRBD1. The clonotype originates from a human donor who donated a stem cell graft to a child with SCID. The sample in question was PBMCs from the stem cell graft donor, obtained from the stem cell graft. CDR3 nucleotides: TGCAGTGCTGTGGGACAGCGCACTGAAGCTTTCTTT. This codes for CSAVGQRTEAFF.